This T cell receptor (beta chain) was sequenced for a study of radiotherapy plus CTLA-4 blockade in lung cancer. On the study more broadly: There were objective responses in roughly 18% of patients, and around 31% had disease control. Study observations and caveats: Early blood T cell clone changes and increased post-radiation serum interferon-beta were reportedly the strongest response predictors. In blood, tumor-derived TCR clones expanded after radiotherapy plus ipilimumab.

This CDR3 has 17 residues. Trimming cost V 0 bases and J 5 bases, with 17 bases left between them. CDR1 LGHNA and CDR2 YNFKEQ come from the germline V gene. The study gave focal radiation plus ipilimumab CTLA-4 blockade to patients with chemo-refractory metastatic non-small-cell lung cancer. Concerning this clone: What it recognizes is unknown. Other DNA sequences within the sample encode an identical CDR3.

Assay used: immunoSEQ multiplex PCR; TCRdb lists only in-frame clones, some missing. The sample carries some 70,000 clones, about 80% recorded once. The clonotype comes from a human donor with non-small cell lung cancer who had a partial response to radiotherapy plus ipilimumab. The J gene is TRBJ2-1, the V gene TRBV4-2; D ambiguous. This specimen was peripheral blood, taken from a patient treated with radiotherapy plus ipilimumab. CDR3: CASSQESSAAQNNEQFF. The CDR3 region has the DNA TGTGCCAGCAGCCAAGAAAGCTCGGCAGCGCAGAACAATGAGCAGTTCTTC.